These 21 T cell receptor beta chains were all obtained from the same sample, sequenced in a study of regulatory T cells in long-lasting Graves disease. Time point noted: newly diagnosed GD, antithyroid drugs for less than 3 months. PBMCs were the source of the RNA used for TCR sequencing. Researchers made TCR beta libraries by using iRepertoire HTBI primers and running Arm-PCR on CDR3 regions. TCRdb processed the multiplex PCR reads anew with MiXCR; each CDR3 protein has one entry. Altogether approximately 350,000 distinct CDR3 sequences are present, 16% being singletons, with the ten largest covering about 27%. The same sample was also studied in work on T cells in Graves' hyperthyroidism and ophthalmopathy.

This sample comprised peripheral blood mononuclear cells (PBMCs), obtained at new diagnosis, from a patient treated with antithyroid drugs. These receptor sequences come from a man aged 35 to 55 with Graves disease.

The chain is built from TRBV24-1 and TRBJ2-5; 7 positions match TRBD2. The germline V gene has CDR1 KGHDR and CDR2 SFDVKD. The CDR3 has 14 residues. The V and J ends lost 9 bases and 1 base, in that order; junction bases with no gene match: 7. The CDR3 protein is CATDGGDSQETQYF. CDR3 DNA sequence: TGTGCCACCGATGGGGGGGATTCCCAAGAGACCCAGTACTTC.

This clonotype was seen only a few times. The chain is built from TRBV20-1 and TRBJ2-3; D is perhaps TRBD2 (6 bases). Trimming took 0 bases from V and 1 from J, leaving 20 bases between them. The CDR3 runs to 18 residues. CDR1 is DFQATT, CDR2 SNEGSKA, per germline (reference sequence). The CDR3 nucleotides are TGCAGTGCTAGAGATCCTAGCGAGAGTTGGGGCGGCACAGATACGCAGTATTTT. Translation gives CSARDPSESWGGTDTQYF.

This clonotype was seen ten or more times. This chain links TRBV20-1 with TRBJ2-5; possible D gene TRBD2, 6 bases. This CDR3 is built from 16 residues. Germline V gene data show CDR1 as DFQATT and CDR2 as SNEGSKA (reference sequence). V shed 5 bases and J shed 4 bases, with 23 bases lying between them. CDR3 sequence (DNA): TGCAGTGCTGTTGCGTCGGGACTCCTAGCAGGAGAGACCCAGTACTTC. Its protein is CSAVASGLLAGETQYF.

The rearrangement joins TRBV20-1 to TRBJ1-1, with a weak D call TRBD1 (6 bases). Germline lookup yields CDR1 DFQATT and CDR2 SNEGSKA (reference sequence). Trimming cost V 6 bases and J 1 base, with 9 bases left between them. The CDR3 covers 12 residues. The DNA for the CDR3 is TGCAGTGCGCGGGACACGAACACTGAAGCTTTCTTT. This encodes CSARDTNTEAFF.

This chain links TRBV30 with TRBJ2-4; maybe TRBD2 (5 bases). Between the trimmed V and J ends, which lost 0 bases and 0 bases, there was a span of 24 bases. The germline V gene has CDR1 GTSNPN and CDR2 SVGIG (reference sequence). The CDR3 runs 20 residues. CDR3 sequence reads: CAWSVPPWTSSTLAKNIQYF. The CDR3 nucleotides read TGTGCCTGGAGTGTCCCCCCGTGGACTTCCTCCACGCTAGCCAAAAACATTCAGTACTTC.

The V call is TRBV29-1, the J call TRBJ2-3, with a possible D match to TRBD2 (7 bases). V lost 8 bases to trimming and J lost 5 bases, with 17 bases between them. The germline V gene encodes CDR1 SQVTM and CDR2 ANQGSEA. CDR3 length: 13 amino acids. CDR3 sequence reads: CSTRGSSGDTQYF. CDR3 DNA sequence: TGCAGCACTAGGGGGTCTAGCGGAGATACGCAGTATTTT.

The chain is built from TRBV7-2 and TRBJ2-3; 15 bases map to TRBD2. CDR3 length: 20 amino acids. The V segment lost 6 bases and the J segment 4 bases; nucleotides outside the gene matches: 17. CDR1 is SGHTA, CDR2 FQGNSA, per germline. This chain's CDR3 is CASREGGLAGGPRFPDTQYF. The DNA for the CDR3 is TGTGCCAGCAGAGAGGGCGGACTAGCGGGGGGGCCGCGGTTCCCAGATACGCAGTATTTT.

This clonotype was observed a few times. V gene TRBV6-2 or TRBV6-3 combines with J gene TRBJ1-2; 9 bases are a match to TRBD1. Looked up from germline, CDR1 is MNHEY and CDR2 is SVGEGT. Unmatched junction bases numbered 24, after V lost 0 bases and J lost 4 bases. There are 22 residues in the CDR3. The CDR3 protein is CASSYSEGQGESGDFRSYGYTF. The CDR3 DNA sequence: TGTGCCAGCAGTTACTCCGAGGGACAGGGTGAGAGTGGGGATTTCAGAAGCTATGGCTACACCTTC.

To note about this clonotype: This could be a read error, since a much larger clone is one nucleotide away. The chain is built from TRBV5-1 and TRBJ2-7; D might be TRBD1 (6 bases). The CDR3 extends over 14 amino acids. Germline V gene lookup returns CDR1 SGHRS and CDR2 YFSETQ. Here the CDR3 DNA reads TGCGCCGGCAGCGGAGGACAGAGCTCCTACGAGCAGTACTTC. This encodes CAGSGGQSSYEQYF.

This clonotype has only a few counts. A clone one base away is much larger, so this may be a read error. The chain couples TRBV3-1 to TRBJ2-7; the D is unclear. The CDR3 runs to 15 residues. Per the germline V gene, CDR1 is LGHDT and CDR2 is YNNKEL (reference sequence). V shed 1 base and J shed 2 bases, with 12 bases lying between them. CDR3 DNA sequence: TGTGCCAGCAGCCAAGGGTGGCGCCCAACCTACGAGCAGTACTTC. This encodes CASSQGWRPTYEQYF.

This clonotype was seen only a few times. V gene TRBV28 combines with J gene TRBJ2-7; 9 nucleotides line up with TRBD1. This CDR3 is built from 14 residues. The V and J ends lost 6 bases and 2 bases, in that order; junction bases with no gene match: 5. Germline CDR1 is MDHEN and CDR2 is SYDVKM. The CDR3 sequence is CASSNGQGTYEQYF. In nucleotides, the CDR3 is TGTGCCAGCAGCAACGGACAGGGGACCTACGAGCAGTACTTC.

The CDR3 is CASSRAGGNQPQHF. CDR3 in DNA: TGTGCCAGCAGTAGGGCCGGAGGAAATCAGCCCCAGCATTTT. The chain joins TRBV6-1 to TRBJ1-5; no firm D call. This CDR3 spans 14 amino acids. Deletions cut 5 bases from V and 4 bases from J, with 12 bases between. Germline V CDR1 and CDR2: MNHNS, SASEGT.

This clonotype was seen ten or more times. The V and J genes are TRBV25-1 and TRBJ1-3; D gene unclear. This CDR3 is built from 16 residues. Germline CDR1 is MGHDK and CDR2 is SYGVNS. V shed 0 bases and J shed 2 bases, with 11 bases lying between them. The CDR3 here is CASSEYADGTGNTIYF. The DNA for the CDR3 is TGTGCCAGCAGTGAATATGCGGACGGCACTGGAAACACCATATATTTT.

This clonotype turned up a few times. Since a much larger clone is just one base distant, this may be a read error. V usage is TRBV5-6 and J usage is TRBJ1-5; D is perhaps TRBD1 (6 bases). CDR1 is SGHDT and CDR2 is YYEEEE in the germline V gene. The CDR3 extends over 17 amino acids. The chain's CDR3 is CASSLWEPGASDQPQHF. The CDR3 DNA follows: TGTGCCAGCAGCTTGTGGGAGCCGGGGGCTAGCGATCAGCCCCAGCATTTT.

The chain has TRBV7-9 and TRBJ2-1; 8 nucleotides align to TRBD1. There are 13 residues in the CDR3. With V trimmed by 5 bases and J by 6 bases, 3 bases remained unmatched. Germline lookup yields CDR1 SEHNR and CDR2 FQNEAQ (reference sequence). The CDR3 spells CASSGTGINEQFF. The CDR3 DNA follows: TGTGCCAGCAGCGGGACAGGAATCAATGAGCAGTTCTTC.

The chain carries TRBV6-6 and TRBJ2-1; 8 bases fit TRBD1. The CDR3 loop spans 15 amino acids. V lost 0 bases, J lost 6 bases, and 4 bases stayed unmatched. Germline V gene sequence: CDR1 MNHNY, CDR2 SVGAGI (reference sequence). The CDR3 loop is CASSYSDRAANEQFF. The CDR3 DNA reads TGTGCCAGCAGTTACTCGGACAGGGCGGCCAATGAGCAGTTCTTC.

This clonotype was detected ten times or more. The CDR3: CASSRTSYNNEQFF. CDR3 nucleotide sequence: TGCGCCAGCAGCAGGACTAGCTACAACAATGAGCAGTTCTTC. The chain carries TRBV5-1 and TRBJ2-1; 8 bases align to TRBD2. The CDR3 totals 14 residues. The ends lost 4 bases at V and 5 bases at J; junction bases unmatched: 5. The germline V gene encodes CDR1 SGHRS and CDR2 YFSETQ. Full variable domain (missing parts from reference TRBV5-1 and TRBJ2-1): KAGVTQTPRYLIKTRGQQVTLSCSPISGHRSVSWYQQTPGQGLQFLFEYFSETQRNKGNFPGRFSGRQFSNSRSEMNVSTLELGDSALYLCASSRTSYNNEQFFGPGTRLTVL.

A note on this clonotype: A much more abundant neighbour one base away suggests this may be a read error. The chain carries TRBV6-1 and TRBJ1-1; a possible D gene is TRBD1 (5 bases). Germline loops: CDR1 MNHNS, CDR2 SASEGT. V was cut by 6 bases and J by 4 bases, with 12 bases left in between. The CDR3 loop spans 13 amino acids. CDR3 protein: CASRGTRGTEAFF. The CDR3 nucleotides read TGTGCCAGCAGGGGGACCAGAGGCACTGAAGCTTTCTTT.

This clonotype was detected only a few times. The CDR3 region has the DNA TGCGCCAGCAGCGAAGGGTTAGCTGTGAGGCAGTACTTC. Residues: CASSEGLAVRQYF. This chain uses TRBV4-1 with TRBJ2-7, with D uncertain. The CDR3 length is 13 residues. The germline V gene encodes CDR1 MGHRA and CDR2 YSYEKL. V dropped 5 bases and J dropped 9 bases, with 17 bases sitting between them.

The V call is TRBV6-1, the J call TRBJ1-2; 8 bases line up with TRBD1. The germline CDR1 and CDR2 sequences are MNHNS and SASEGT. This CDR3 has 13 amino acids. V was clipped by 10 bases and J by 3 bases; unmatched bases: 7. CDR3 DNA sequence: TGTGCCATCTCCGACAGGGGAGACTATGGCTACACCTTC. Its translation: CAISDRGDYGYTF.

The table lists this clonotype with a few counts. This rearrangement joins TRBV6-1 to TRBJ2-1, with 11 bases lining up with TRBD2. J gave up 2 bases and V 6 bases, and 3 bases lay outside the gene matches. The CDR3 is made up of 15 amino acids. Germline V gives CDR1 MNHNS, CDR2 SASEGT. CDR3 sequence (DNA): TGTGCCAGCAGCGTACTAGCGGGAGCCTACAATGAGCAGTTCTTC. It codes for CASSVLAGAYNEQFF.